This entry lists 9 T cell receptor beta chains sequenced from one sample in a study of OX40 agonist ivuxolimab in advanced cancers. Data came from immunoSEQ multiplex PCR; TCRdb stores just in-frame clones and leaves some out. Of tens of thousands of clones listed, 70% to 90% were seen once; the top ten hold 0.6% to 0.7%. Sequenced here: CD4+ or CD8+ T cells sorted from blood, sampled in a trial of the OX40 agonist ivuxolimab. The origin of the receptors is an adult with an advanced solid tumor such as melanoma, head and neck, liver or kidney cancer.

The chain carries TRBV5-1 and TRBJ1-4; D is unclear. V lost 4 bases to trimming and J lost 6 bases, with 13 bases between them. The CDR3 is made up of 14 amino acids. Germline CDR1 is SGHRS and CDR2 is YFSETQ. In DNA form, the CDR3 reads TGCGCCAGCAGCAGCGGGCCCCGGGATGAAAAACTGTTTTTT. Its protein product is CASSSGPRDEKLFF.

The chain carries TRBV5-6 and TRBJ2-5; D possibly corresponds to TRBD1 (7 bases). In germline, CDR1 is SGHDT, CDR2 YYEEEE. V lost 4 bases and J 5 bases, leaving 18 bases between the germline ends. The CDR3 contains 15 residues. The CDR3 loop is CASSPEQGRWETQYF. CDR3 bases: TGTGCCAGCAGCCCCGAACAGGGGAGGTGGGAGACCCAGTACTTC.

CDR3: CASKGMQFEQFF. The CDR3 region has the DNA TGTGCCAGCAAGGGGATGCAGTTTGAGCAGTTCTTC. V usage is TRBV2 and J usage is TRBJ2-1; D perhaps matches TRBD1 (5 bases). The V and J ends lost 7 bases and 9 bases respectively, with 13 bases between them. The CDR3 consists of 12 residues. From germline, CDR1 is SNHLY and CDR2 FYNNEI.

V is TRBV19 and J is TRBJ2-3; 13 nucleotides match TRBD2. The germline CDR1 and CDR2 sequences are LNHDA and SQIVND (reference sequence). The CDR3 is 14 amino acids. V shed 8 bases and J 4 bases; nucleotides not matched to a gene: 3. The DNA of the CDR3 is TGTGCCAGTCGGACTAGCGGGAGATCAGATACGCAGTATTTT. Translated: CASRTSGRSDTQYF.

The chain couples TRBV23-1 to TRBJ2-1, with 8 bases identical to TRBD2. TRBV23-1 is identified as an open reading frame with a role that is uncertain. V lost 2 bases to trimming and J lost 6 bases; unmatched junction nucleotides: 6. The CDR3 contains 15 residues. The CDR3 DNA sequence: TGCGCCAGCAGTCAAGCCGGGAGGGCCTCCAATGAGCAGTTCTTC. The encoded protein is CASSQAGRASNEQFF.

This chain connects TRBV5-4 to TRBJ1-1; D is unresolved. V lost 4 bases and J 5 bases, leaving 18 bases between the germline ends. Germline-derived CDR1 and CDR2 are SGHNT and YYREEE (reference sequence). The CDR3 spans 15 residues. For the CDR3, the DNA is TGTGCCAGCAGCCCGGGCCCCTCATTAGCTACTGAAGCTTTCTTT. This translates into CASSPGPSLATEAFF.

The chain is built from TRBV5-6 and TRBJ1-1; D remains unclear. Germline lookup yields CDR1 SGHDT and CDR2 YYEEEE. This CDR3 region has 14 residues. With 3 bases removed from V and 1 base from J, the gap between germline ends came to 10 bases. DNA of the CDR3: TGTGCCAGCAGCTACCCGCAAGGGAACACTGAAGCTTTCTTT. Translation: CASSYPQGNTEAFF.

The rearrangement links TRBV5-1 to TRBJ2-5, with D maybe TRBD2 (5 bases). V shed 0 bases and J shed 0 bases, with 12 bases lying between them. The CDR3 runs to 16 residues. Germline V CDR1 and CDR2: SGHRS, YFSETQ. Here the CDR3 reads CASSLALAPYQETQYF. CDR3 bases: TGCGCCAGCAGCTTGGCCCTAGCCCCGTACCAAGAGACCCAGTACTTC.

The rearrangement uses TRBV1 and TRBJ1-5; the DNA was not compared with TRBD1, the D call given in the table. TRBV1 is a pseudogene segment. This CDR3 has 16 residues. The CDR3 sequence: CTSSQQGSDRNQPQHF. For the CDR3, the DNA is TGCACCAGCAGCCAACAGGGATCGGACCGCAATCAGCCCCAGCATTTT.